The 25 T cell receptor beta chains below all came from one sample that was sequenced in a study of siplizumab effects on memory and regulatory T cells. The protocol was immunoSEQ multiplex PCR, while the TCRdb copy is restricted to in-frame clones and leaves out a portion. The sample lists about 110,000 clones; 92% were seen once. Sequencing used Tregs sorted from blood. The receptor set was obtained from a human donor in good health.

This rearrangement joins TRBV18 to TRBJ1-2, with 8 bases lining up with TRBD1. With 3 bases clipped from V and 10 bases from J, the junction kept 13 bases outside the gene matches. The V gene's germline CDR1 is KGHSH and CDR2 LQKENI. The CDR3 contains 15 residues. CDR3 nucleotides: TGTGCCAGCTCACCTGCCCTCGGGACAGGTTCTTTCTACACCTTC. It translates to CASSPALGTGSFYTF.

The chain combines TRBV18 with TRBJ1-2, with a possible D match to TRBD1 (5 bases). Looked up from germline, CDR1 is KGHSH and CDR2 is LQKENI. CDR3 length: 14 amino acids. Trimming cost V 2 bases and J 2 bases, with 9 bases left between them. The CDR3 spells CASSPSGSNYGYTF. CDR3 bases: TGTGCCAGCTCACCATCAGGGTCGAACTATGGCTACACCTTC.

The CDR3 sequence: CASSQVLGGNTIYF. DNA of the CDR3: TGTGCCAGCAGCCAAGTCCTGGGGGGAAACACCATATATTTT. The rearrangement joins TRBV4-2 to TRBJ1-3; D unclear. There are 14 residues in the CDR3. V lost 1 base and J lost 4, with 8 bases in between. The germline CDR1 and CDR2 sequences are LGHNA and YNFKEQ.

The V and J genes are TRBV27 and TRBJ1-1, with no clear D. CDR3 length equals 13 residues. Trimming removed 3 bases from V and 1 base from J, with 6 bases in between. Per germline, CDR1 MNHEY and CDR2 SMNVEV (reference sequence). The CDR3 sequence: CASSFATNTEAFF. The CDR3 region has the DNA TGTGCCAGCAGTTTCGCCACGAACACTGAAGCTTTCTTT.

This chain uses TRBV7-9 with TRBJ2-5; the D is unclear. Per germline, CDR1 SEHNR and CDR2 FQNEAQ (reference sequence). Trimming cost V 2 bases and J 11 bases, with 15 bases left between them. The CDR3 is 13 amino acids. The CDR3 sequence: CASSLNAPAEQYF. The CDR3 DNA reads TGTGCCAGCAGCTTAAATGCCCCGGCGGAGCAGTACTTC.

V usage is TRBV5-1 and J usage is TRBJ1-1, with TRBD1 matching over 7 bases. Germline V lookup: CDR1 SGHRS, CDR2 YFSETQ. CDR3 length equals 15 residues. V was pared by 0 bases and J by 4 bases, with 6 bases of the junction left unmatched. Written as DNA, the CDR3 is TGCGCCAGCAGCTTGGGACAGGGTAGATTCACTGAAGCTTTCTTT. Translating it yields CASSLGQGRFTEAFF.

The chain joins TRBV6-1 to TRBJ1-2, with no clear D. CDR1 MNHNS and CDR2 SASEGT come from the germline V gene. The CDR3 has 12 amino acids. Deletions cut 10 bases from V and 8 bases from J, with 17 bases between. As DNA, the CDR3 is TGTGCCACCAAAGCGGGGTTTTCCGGCTACACCTTC. It encodes CATKAGFSGYTF.

This sequence joins TRBV5-4 and TRBJ2-5, with D possibly being TRBD1 (5 bases). V was cut by 2 bases and J by 5 bases, with 13 bases left in between. The CDR3 sequence is 14 residues long. Germline V CDR1 and CDR2: SGHNT, YYREEE (reference sequence). CDR3 residues: CASSFGAGLETQYF. The CDR3 DNA follows: TGTGCCAGCAGCTTTGGGGCAGGGCTGGAGACCCAGTACTTC. The full variable domain, rest sourced from reference TRBV5-4 and TRBJ2-5, is ETGVTQSPTHLIKTRGQQVTLRCSSQSGHNTVSWYQQALGQGPQFIFQYYREEENGRGNFPPRFSGLQFPNYSSELNVNALELDDSALYLCASSFGAGLETQYFGPGTRLLVL.

The chain uses TRBV20-1 and TRBJ2-1, with D perhaps matching TRBD2 (6 bases). Germline V CDR1 and CDR2: DFQATT, SNEGSKA (reference sequence). V was trimmed by 4 bases and J by 12 bases, leaving 13 bases between them. The CDR3 contains 11 residues. Written as DNA, the CDR3 is TGCAGTGCTAAAGGCGGGGCTAGGCAGTTCTTC. Translating it yields CSAKGGARQFF.

This rearrangement joins TRBV5-6 to TRBJ2-1; 7 positions match TRBD1. The CDR3 contains 15 residues. Germline V gene data show CDR1 as SGHDT and CDR2 as YYEEEE. The V gene end was trimmed by 6 bases and the J gene end by 0 bases; junction bases not matched to a gene: 6. CDR3: CASNEGASSYNEQFF. CDR3 bases: TGTGCCAGCAACGAGGGGGCGAGCTCCTACAATGAGCAGTTCTTC.

This clone was recorded once. This chain joins TRBV10-3 and TRBJ1-2, with no clear D. Trimming left V 5 bases short and J 0 bases short, with 7 bases between. This CDR3 is 13 amino acids long. From germline, CDR1 is ENHRY and CDR2 SYGVKD. The CDR3: CAISFGTNYGYTF. CDR3 DNA: TGTGCCATCAGTTTTGGCACTAACTATGGCTACACCTTC.

This sequence joins TRBV15 and TRBJ2-2; TRBD1 agrees at 8 bases. Losses at the gene ends were 1 base for V and 0 bases for J; bases not matched to a gene: 7. Germline lookup yields CDR1 LNHNV and CDR2 YYDKDF (reference sequence). The CDR3 has 18 amino acids. The CDR3 is CATSRARQGTSNTGELFF. The CDR3 DNA reads TGTGCCACCAGCAGAGCCCGACAGGGGACATCGAACACCGGGGAGCTGTTTTTT.

V is TRBV5-8 and J is TRBJ2-2; the match to TRBD2 covers 7 bases. The CDR3 consists of 18 residues. V shed 3 bases and J 0 bases; nucleotides not matched to a gene: 11. The germline gives CDR1 SGHTS, CDR2 YDEGEE. In DNA form, the CDR3 reads TGTGCCAGCAGCTCCCCGCGGCGGGGGACCGCGAACACCGGGGAGCTGTTTTTT. Translating it yields CASSSPRRGTANTGELFF.

This clone was seen only once. V usage is TRBV6-5 and J usage is TRBJ2-7; no reliable D call. V was pared by 6 bases and J by 3 bases, with 12 bases between. Germline V lookup: CDR1 MNHEY, CDR2 SVGAGI. There are 13 residues in the CDR3. The DNA of the CDR3 is TGTGCCAGCAGCAAGGGTGCGCACTACGAGCAGTACTTC. This sequence encodes CASSKGAHYEQYF.

The J gene is TRBJ2-5, the V gene TRBV5-4; D not resolved. The length of the CDR3 is 16 residues. Trimming pared 5 bases from V and 5 bases from J, leaving 22 bases between. The germline gives CDR1 SGHNT, CDR2 YYREEE (reference sequence). The CDR3 region is CASSPTYRVNVETQYF. Here the CDR3 DNA reads TGTGCCAGCAGTCCAACTTATCGGGTAAATGTGGAGACCCAGTACTTC.

The CDR3 spells CSARTYYEQYF. The DNA for the CDR3 is TGCAGTGCTAGAACGTACTACGAGCAGTACTTC. The chain employs TRBV20-1 and TRBJ2-7, with D uncertain. Germline CDR1 is DFQATT and CDR2 is SNEGSKA (reference sequence). The germline V and J ends were trimmed by 2 bases and 3 bases, with 5 bases remaining between them. This CDR3 has 11 amino acids.

The chain carries TRBV6-4 and TRBJ1-5; 7 positions agree with TRBD1. This CDR3 has 17 amino acids. V lost 5 bases and J lost 0; bases outside the gene matches: 10. The germline CDR1 and CDR2 sequences are MRHNA and SNTAGT. The CDR3 reads CASSSETGRNSNQPQHF. Written as DNA, the CDR3 is TGTGCCAGCAGTTCTGAGACAGGGAGAAATAGCAATCAGCCCCAGCATTTT.

The rearrangement joins TRBV19 to TRBJ1-4, with D uncertain. Between the trimmed V and J ends, which lost 3 bases and 10 bases, there was a span of 18 bases. The CDR3 extends over 15 amino acids. Germline V lookup: CDR1 LNHDA, CDR2 SQIVND (reference sequence). Here the CDR3 DNA reads TGTGCCAGTAGTATTAATTACTATCAGAAGGGAAAACTGTTTTTT. It translates to CASSINYYQKGKLFF.

The V call is TRBV18, the J call TRBJ2-7; 7 nucleotides agree with TRBD2. The junction had 5 bases not matched to a gene; V was cut back by 3 bases and J by 3 bases. Germline CDR1 reads KGHSH; CDR2 reads LQKENI. The CDR3 has 14 residues. DNA for the CDR3: TGTGCCAGCTCACCCGCTCGCGGGGGCTACGAGCAGTACTTC. It yields the protein CASSPARGGYEQYF.

V usage is TRBV15 and J usage is TRBJ1-6; the D is unclear. The CDR3 is 14 residues long. V was cut by 8 bases and J by 3 bases, with 11 bases left in between. CDR1 and CDR2 from the germline V gene are LNHNV and YYDKDF (reference sequence). The DNA of the CDR3 is TGTGCCACCGGGCGAGTTAACTATAATTCACCCCTCCACTTT. It is translated as CATGRVNYNSPLHF.

The chain is built from TRBV30 and TRBJ2-5, with D possibly TRBD1 on 6 matching bases. The V and J ends lost 0 bases and 2 bases respectively, with 16 bases between them. The CDR3 has 16 residues. CDR1 GTSNPN and CDR2 SVGIG come from the germline V gene (reference sequence). The DNA for the CDR3 is TGTGCCTGGAGTGTAAAAGGCAGGGGAGCGCAAGAGACCCAGTACTTC. Translating gives CAWSVKGRGAQETQYF.

V gene TRBV6-1 combines with J gene TRBJ1-2; possible D gene TRBD1, 5 bases. Trimming pared 6 bases from V and 10 bases from J, leaving 18 bases between. The germline gives CDR1 MNHNS, CDR2 SASEGT. CDR3 length: 13 amino acids. CDR3 sequence: CASRLTQGLPYTF. For the CDR3, the DNA is TGTGCCAGCAGACTTACTCAGGGACTTCCCTACACCTTC.

J is TRBJ2-7 and V is TRBV5-6; TRBD1 is a possible D gene (6 bases). The germline CDR1 and CDR2 sequences are SGHDT and YYEEEE. The CDR3 is 15 residues long. Trimming took 5 bases from V and 1 from J, leaving 16 bases between them. The CDR3 is CASRPNGGPSYEQYF. For the CDR3, the DNA is TGTGCCAGCAGACCTAATGGGGGCCCTTCCTACGAGCAGTACTTC.

V gene TRBV2 combines with J gene TRBJ1-5; no clear D. V was pared by 6 bases and J by 3 bases, with 12 bases between. Germline CDR1 SNHLY, CDR2 FYNNEI. The CDR3 consists of 14 residues. CDR3 residues: CASSIHGNNQPQHF. The CDR3 DNA reads as TGTGCCAGCAGCATACATGGTAACAATCAGCCCCAGCATTTT.

This clone has just a few counts. The CDR3, as DNA: TGTGCCAGCAGCTTAACGGGTTACGAGCAGTACTTC. Amino acid sequence: CASSLTGYEQYF. The chain links TRBV7-9 to TRBJ2-7; D unclear. The ends were cut back, 2 bases at V and 4 bases at J, with 6 bases in the middle. CDR3 length: 12 residues. Germline values: CDR1 SEHNR, CDR2 FQNEAQ (reference sequence).